Sequencing of this TCR beta chain was carried out in a study of T cell responses to AZD1222 COVID-19 vaccine. The J segment lost 3 bases and the V segment lost 4 bases, leaving 9 bases of the junction unmatched. Germline V CDR1 and CDR2: SGHNT, YYREEE (reference sequence). The CDR3 covers 16 residues. Clones were read by immunoSEQ multiplex PCR, and TCRdb kept only the in-frame ones, dropping some. The sample carries about 120,000 clones, around nine tenths recorded once. The source of this sequence is an adult who received the AZD1222 COVID-19 vaccine. The chain carries TRBV5-4 and TRBJ2-7; TRBD1 agrees at 11 bases. The sequencing here drew on peripheral blood, taken 28 days after the second AZD1222 dose. In DNA form, the CDR3 reads TGTGCCAGCAGCCAAAAGAGTGGGACAGGGGGCTACGAGCAGTACTTC. This encodes CASSQKSGTGGYEQYF. Looking up the rest from reference TRBV5-4 and TRBJ2-7 gives the full variable domain: ETGVTQSPTHLIKTRGQQVTLRCSSQSGHNTVSWYQQALGQGPQFIFQYYREEENGRGNFPPRFSGLQFPNYSSELNVNALELDDSALYLCASSQKSGTGGYEQYFGPGTRLTVT.